A selection of T cell receptor beta chains follows, all from one sample in a study of a mutant IDH1 vaccine in newly diagnosed glioma. These receptors have no identified antigens. Data came from immunoSEQ multiplex PCR; TCRdb stores just in-frame clones and leaves some out. The repertoire holds nearly 55,000 clones, with about 80% as singletons. Sequencing was performed on PBMCs, taken from a glioma patient whose treatment included an IDH1 peptide vaccine. Receptor source: a man younger than 40 with glioma. CDR3s include the opening cysteine and the closing phenylalanine or tryptophan. The order of the fields is D gene, J gene, clone size, V gene, CDR3 DNA, CDR3 protein. D genes are given only for firm matches. Some rows mark clone size as missing; the rest say once, few, many or name a class of expanded clone.

- TRBJ2-1 - TRBV9 TGTGCCAGCAGCGTAGTGGGGCCGACAGGACCTCACAATGAGCAGTTCTTC CASSVVGPTGPHNEQFF
- TRBJ2-7 - TRBV6-5 TGTGCCAGCAGTTATCCGGCCCAGAGCTCCTACGAGCAGTACTTC CASSYPAQSSYEQYF
- TRBJ2-1 - TRBV5-5 TGTGCCAGCAGCCCGGGTAGGGTCTACAATGAGCAGTTCTTC CASSPGRVYNEQFF
- TRBJ1-5 few TRBV30 TGTGCCTGGAGTCCCGACACAAATCAGCCCCAGCATTTT CAWSPDTNQPQHF
- TRBJ1-6 - TRBV6-1 TGTGCCAGCAGTGAAGAACTACGATCCTATAATTCACCCCTCCACTTT CASSEELRSYNSPLHF
- TRBJ1-2 - TRBV5-5 TGTGCCAGCAGCTTTAGACAGAACTATGGCTACACCTTC CASSFRQNYGYTF
- TRBJ2-1 - TRBV6-1 TGTGCCAGCAGACCGGACTACAGCTCCTACAATGAGCAGTTCTTC CASRPDYSSYNEQFF
TRBD2 TRBJ2-5 - TRBV2 TGTGCCAGCAGTCTGACGGGACTAGCGCAAGAGACCCAGTACTTC CASSLTGLAQETQYF
- TRBJ1-2 - TRBV5-1 TGCGCCAGCAGCCCCCTGACACAAGCTAACTATGGCTACACCTTC CASSPLTQANYGYTF
- TRBJ1-4 few TRBV18 TGTGCCAGCTCACCATCCAGGGGCGAAAAACTGTTTTTT CASSPSRGEKLFF
TRBD1 TRBJ2-7 - TRBV5-6 TGTGCCAGCAGCTTCAACCCGGGACAGGGGGCGGTCGAGCAGTACTTC CASSFNPGQGAVEQYF
TRBD1 TRBJ1-6 - TRBV5-5 TGTGCCAGCAGCTTGCCAGGGGGCTTAACCCTCCACTTT CASSLPGGLTLHF
- TRBJ1-1 - TRBV11-2 TGTGCCAGCAGCCCTGTTGGGGCCTACAACACTGAAGCTTTCTTT CASSPVGAYNTEAFF
- TRBJ1-3 - TRBV7-8 TGTGCCAGCAGCCCACCACCTTTTGGTGGGTGGGGAAACACCATATATTTT CASSPPPFGGWGNTIYF
- TRBJ2-3 - TRBV7-6 TGTGCCAGCAGCTTAGCGGGGGGTCCTGGAGATACGCAGTATTTT CASSLAGGPGDTQYF
- TRBJ2-1 - TRBV7-2 TGTGCCAGCAGCCCACAGGGCTATGAGCAGTTCTTC CASSPQGYEQFF
- TRBJ2-7 - TRBV7-9 TGTGCCAGCACCAGGGTCCGGGACGCTCACTTC CASTRVRDAHF
- TRBJ1-1 - TRBV2 TGTGCCAGCAGTGAAGATCTGGGTTACACTGAAGCTTTCTTT CASSEDLGYTEAFF
TRBD1 TRBJ2-7 - TRBV27 TGTGCCAGCAGTTACAGGGGGCTGTACGAGCAGTACTTC CASSYRGLYEQYF
TRBD1 TRBJ2-1 - TRBV7-9 TGTGCCAGCAGCCCCGGGACAGGAAGGGAAAATGAGCAGTTCTTC CASSPGTGRENEQFF
- TRBJ2-5 - TRBV7-7 TGTGCCAGCAGCTTTACAGGGATTGGGGAGACCCAGTACTTC CASSFTGIGETQYF
TRBD1 TRBJ2-1 - TRBV15 TGTGCCACCAGCAGAGACACAGGGGGCTATGAGCAGTTCTTC CATSRDTGGYEQFF
- TRBJ1-4 few TRBV6-5 TGTGCCACTACGTGGAGGCTATCTAATGAAAAACTGTTTTTT CATTWRLSNEKLFF
TRBD1 TRBJ1-5 few TRBV19 TGTGCCAGTACCCCGACAGGGGTTCAGCCCCAGCATTTT CASTPTGVQPQHF